This T cell receptor beta chain emerged from a study of T cells in Graves' hyperthyroidism and ophthalmopathy (dated by TCRdb to between 2019 and 2020). In the study overall: Peripheral blood samples were taken at initial diagnosis, before any treatment was given. TCR V-J signatures able to tell the groups apart were searched for in a discovery cohort of 95 to 100 patients, of whom 43 had Graves' ophthalmopathy and 57 had stable Graves' hyperthyroidism. An independent validation cohort of around 19 hyperthyroidism patients and over 15 patients who later progressed to ophthalmopathy tested prospective prediction of ophthalmopathy. The 95 to 100 discovery patients were randomly divided into training and test sets at a 7:3 ratio. In about 6 Graves' hyperthyroidism patients, the study also compared T-cell repertoires from thyroid tissue with T-cell repertoires from blood. After sampling, hyperthyroidism patients received methimazole starting at 30 mg daily, and ophthalmopathy patients received high-dose intravenous methylprednisolone. The paper reports TCR Vbeta CDR3 sequencing of some 140 peripheral blood samples: approximately 41 ophthalmopathy, fewer than 80 hyperthyroidism and 17 progressor patients.

Stable Graves' hyperthyroidism was defined as the absence of progression to ophthalmopathy over 18 months of follow-up. Hyperthyroidism patients were aged 18 to 65 years and newly diagnosed, with disease duration of less than 2 months. The study excluded patients with uncontrolled infections, other autoimmune diseases, pregnancy or lactation. Diagnoses were established on the basis of clinical symptoms, serum thyroxine and TRAb, thyroid ultrasound, and orbital computed tomography. Ficoll-Paque density gradient centrifugation was used to isolate PBMCs from approximately 10 ml of fresh peripheral blood. Total RNA was extracted with Trizol reagent, and quality was checked on an Agilent 2100 Bioanalyzer. This clonotype was seen ten or more times. Its antigen is still unknown. No qualities accompany the bases; no much larger clone lies one base away. The research as a whole found: Ophthalmopathy was separated from stable hyperthyroidism by a 13 V-J signature model, with just over 85% sensitivity and 81% to 83% specificity obtained in cross-validation and 80%/75% obtained in testing. During validation, the model predicted progression to ophthalmopathy a median of about 6.5 months ahead of onset, with more than 60% sensitivity and around 72% specificity. No statistical method was used to fix the sample size in advance, and group allocation was not hidden from the investigators. Most expanded thyroid clonotypes (frequency above 0.001) were also detected in blood, a finding suggesting that blood repertoires may reflect thyroid immune responses.

CDR1 ENHRY and CDR2 SYGVKD are derived from the germline V gene. CDR3 length: 13 amino acids, cysteine to phenylalanine. Only the CDR3 portion is preserved as DNA: 39 bases, with reading frame beginning at the first base. The V and J ends are trimmed by 0 bases and 5 bases, leaving 6 bases between them. The TCR beta CDR3 regions were amplified from the RNA transcripts. The first round of RT-PCR for the TCR CDR3 was performed with the HTBI primer set and the Qiagen OneStep RT-PCR kit. A second multiplex PCR round built the libraries, followed by size selection and purification. Sequencing of the libraries was done on an Illumina HiSeq2000 using paired-end 100 bp reads. The authors' analysis ran thus. Raw data were processed with SOAPnuke, discarding reads with adapters, uncalled bases, mean Phred below 15, or no exact constant-primer or identifier match. High-quality paired reads were merged using COPE v1.2.5, and each unique nucleotide sequence was defined as a clonotype. Clonotypes were aligned to IMGT TRBV, TRBD and TRBJ reference segments using MiTCR v1.1. Only V-J combinations with frequency above 0.0001, covering 99.2% of repertoires, were analysed. The TCS score was defined as F50 (clonal expansion) divided by E x V (chaos), with BLOSUM62-based TCRdist calculated between CDR3 peptides within each V-J. Welch's t-statistics and random forest reduced around 550 V-J features to roughly 13, which were used in a naive Bayes classifier (R e1071). Using fastp trimming at Q25 and MiXCR clonotype assembly, TCRdb reanalyzed the public sequencing data and kept in-frame beta chains. Entries that share a CDR3 protein sequence are merged under the most common genes and DNA. What appears here as the V and J calls and clone size reflects TCRdb's work, not the paper's. The sample includes some 760,000 distinct CDR3 sequences, with 11% to 15% observed a single time. The biggest ten clones account for 10% to 13% of the sample.

The chain employs TRBV10-3 and TRBJ2-3; a confident D gene designation cannot be given. The specimen was blood. The receptor was derived from a woman aged 18-35 years with Graves' hyperthyroidism. The bases are TGTGCCATCAGTGAGTCGTTGGGAGATACGCAGTATTTT. It encodes CAISESLGDTQYF.